This TCR beta chain appears in the sequencing data of a study of shared clonotypes between healthy human individuals (TCRdb year 2020). The study in broad terms: The cohort included three men and a couple of women between 18 and 49 years of age. Between about 0.94 and 8.9 billion PBMCs per donor were obtained by leukapheresis. To estimate repertoire size and how much clonotypes are shared between individuals, the study performed deep sequencing of blood TCR repertoires from roughly five healthy adults. Libraries were prepared and TCR repertoires were sequenced by different laboratories using diverse techniques, in order to increase sequencing depth and limit assay-specific biases. For each donor, CD4 naive and CD4 memory were each run on three plates, CD8 naive on two plates, and CD8 memory on one plate.

Using the deep immunoSEQ assay, multiplex PCR amplified TCR CDR3 regions from genomic DNA. Extracted genomic DNA from each cell subset was spread evenly across all wells of several immunoSEQ 96-well plates, with each plate serving as a replicate. For sorted subsets, about 200 ng genomic DNA, equal to 30,000 or so T cell genomes, was loaded into each replicate PCR. Purified libraries were quantified with a Qubit 3.0 fluorometer, sized on a Bioanalyzer 2100, and re-quantified with the KAPA Library Quantification kit. Every immunoSEQ 96-well plate was sequenced on a dedicated single-read 150-cycle Illumina NextSeq 550 flow cell. The source study handled its data this way. Because the immunoSEQ output included only junctional sequences and no quality scores, the filtering could not be the same as the filtering used for full-length reads. Sequences were annotated with PyIR, a Python wrapper for IgBLAST v1.9, using IMGT germline references to assign V/J genes and CDR3. Reads were removed for weak V/J assignments (E-value above 1e-6), missing CDR3, stop codons, out-of-frame junctions, or ambiguous translated residues. V3J clonotypes were defined by identical inferred V gene, J gene, and CDR3 amino acid sequence. The percentage overlap between two repertoires was calculated by dividing the number of shared unique clonotypes by the size of the smaller repertoire. Repertoire richness was assessed with RTK rarefaction, the Chao1 estimator, and Recon v2.1 estimates of unobserved clonotypes. Generation probabilities were computed with OLGA for all TCRbeta clonotypes obtained by the gDNA method from a handful of donors. The source is immuneACCESS, and TCRdb retained only in-frame sequences with V and J called. Part of the clones is not carried over; for the studies checked, unresolved V genes explain less than half of this, and the remainder is unexplained. The D gene and trimming were derived from the DNA, and the V and J assignments and clone size from that table. Across this sample there are around 2.1 million clones, with more than 85% seen only once. The ten largest clones take up 1.5% to 2% of the sample.

Beyond this particular receptor, the publication reports: Naive subsets generally had larger estimated clonotype richness than memory subsets. Even with the large sequencing depth, rarefaction of the sorted-subset datasets indicated that sequencing was incomplete. Sampling was restricted to blood, and TCR repertoires in tissue are likely to differ from TCR repertoires in blood. The small number of donors limited the genetic and exposure-history diversity represented. Compared with non-shared clonotypes, clonotypes shared by all four sorted-subset donors had higher generation probabilities. When a handful of donors were compared, the shared fraction of clonotypes was around 5% for naive CD4, around 3.6% for naive CD8, roughly 2.3% for memory CD4, and 0.3% to 0.5% for memory CD8. Pairwise subsampling indicated that sequencing depth was expected to affect the degree of clonotype sharing among donors.

There are 12 amino acids in the CDR3, from cysteine to phenylalanine inclusive. Kept here is only the CDR3 DNA, which spans 36 bases and is read in frame from base 1. Trimming removed 4 bases from V and 7 bases from J, leaving 11 bases between the germline ends. Taken from the germline V gene, the CDR1 and CDR2 loops are SQVTM and ANQGSEA. CD8 naive samples were CD45RO-negative cells positively selected for CCR7, giving a CD45RA+CCR7+ population that excluded TemRA cells. The donors were healthy, HIV-negative adults who had no recently reported acute infections or vaccinations. All donors were Caucasian adults living in Nashville, Tennessee, USA. After blood collection by leukapheresis, PBMCs were isolated using Ficoll-Histopaque density gradient centrifugation and then cryopreserved in the vapor phase of liquid nitrogen. Analytical flow cytometry was used to check the purity and quantity of every magnetically sorted T cell population. Genomic DNA was isolated from every sorted fraction and measured by UV absorbance on a Nanodrop 2000c.

Comment on this clone: Its antigen remains undetermined. Base qualities are missing; no much larger clone stands one base away.

The origin of this receptor is a man between 18 and 35 years old in good health. Some clones in this sample may be carry-over from other donors' samples. Sequenced sample: naive CD8+ T cells from PBMCs. What the cell subset or site label conveys for this sample: CD45RA+CCR7+. The rearranged segments are TRBV29-1 and TRBJ2-1, and the D gene may be TRBD2, 6 bases matching. The CDR3 region reads CSVATSRNEQFF. The DNA sequence reads TGCAGCGTTGCGACTAGTCGAAATGAGCAGTTCTTC.